One and the same sample provided the 13 T cell receptor beta chains below, sequenced in a study of patients and donors after allogeneic stem cell transplantation. Using its own MiXCR run on the RT-PCR reads, TCRdb lists one record per CDR3 protein. Here the sample spans about 110,000 distinct CDR3 sequences, approximately 40% being singletons. The sequencing input was blood, either unsorted or a sorted T cell fraction (not recorded which). The receptors were gathered from a human donor who was either an allogeneic HSCT recipient or a stem cell or donor lymphocyte infusion donor (not recorded which). It is not recorded whose cells these are; they may come from a transplant donor.

This sequence joins TRBV20-1 and TRBJ1-5; D gene unclear. Deletions cut 1 base from V and 3 bases from J, with 7 bases between. The CDR3 has 13 residues. Germline CDR1 is DFQATT and CDR2 is SNEGSKA (reference sequence). CDR3 region: CSARAQINQPQHF. The CDR3 nucleotides are TGCAGTGCTAGAGCCCAGATCAATCAGCCCCAGCATTTT.

The genes are TRBV4-3 and TRBJ2-2, with D possibly being TRBD1 (6 bases). Germline V gives CDR1 LGHNA, CDR2 YSLEER. V was cut by 4 bases and J by 2 bases, with 14 bases left in between. The CDR3 covers 16 residues. CDR3 sequence: CASSRLQGFNTGELFF. The DNA for the CDR3 is TGCGCCAGCAGCCGACTACAGGGCTTTAACACCGGGGAGCTGTTTTTT.

This clonotype turned up a few times. The chain combines TRBV7-9 with TRBJ2-3; D is uncertain. This CDR3 is 13 amino acids long. Germline-derived CDR1 and CDR2 are SEHNR and FQNEAQ (reference sequence). V lost 2 bases and J 3 bases, leaving 6 bases between the germline ends. The CDR3 protein is CASSLMGTDTQYF. The CDR3 DNA sequence: TGTGCCAGCAGCTTAATGGGAACAGATACGCAGTATTTT.

The V and J genes are TRBV29-1 and TRBJ1-1; 7 nucleotides agree with TRBD1. The CDR3 is 13 residues long. V dropped 4 bases and J dropped 1; count of bases not matched to a gene: 3. CDR1 SQVTM and CDR2 ANQGSEA come from the germline V gene. The CDR3 DNA follows: TGCAGCGTTGGTTGGGACAGGAACACTGAAGCTTTCTTT. Residues: CSVGWDRNTEAFF.

This clonotype was detected only once. This chain links TRBV6-2 or TRBV6-3 with TRBJ2-1, with 10 bases aligning to TRBD2. Germline V gives CDR1 MNHEY, CDR2 SVGEGT. V was clipped by 2 bases and J by 8 bases; unmatched bases: 9. The CDR3 loop spans 16 amino acids. CDR3 sequence: CASSYLAGEIQDEQFF. CDR3 sequence (DNA): TGTGCCAGCAGTTACCTAGCGGGAGAAATACAAGATGAGCAGTTCTTC.

This clonotype was seen ten or more times. The V gene is TRBV18, the J gene TRBJ1-4, with a weak D call TRBD1 (6 bases). The CDR3 consists of 15 residues. Trimming removed 5 bases at V and 0 bases at J, with 10 bases between. CDR1 is KGHSH and CDR2 is LQKENI in the germline V gene. Here the CDR3 reads CASSGRQATNEKLFF. The DNA of the CDR3 is TGTGCCAGCTCAGGACGACAGGCAACTAATGAAAAACTGTTTTTT.

The V gene is TRBV5-1, the J gene TRBJ2-3; unclear D gene. There are 14 residues in the CDR3. The V gene's germline CDR1 is SGHRS and CDR2 YFSETQ. V lost 6 bases and J lost 3, with 14 bases in between. This CDR3 reads CASTYSSTTDTQYF. DNA of the CDR3: TGCGCCAGCACCTATTCTTCGACTACAGATACGCAGTATTTT.

The V and J genes are TRBV29-1 and TRBJ1-1, with D possibly TRBD1 on 5 matching bases. The CDR3 contains 13 residues. V was trimmed by 5 bases and J by 9 bases, leaving 19 bases between them. Germline CDR1 reads SQVTM; CDR2 reads ANQGSEA. DNA for the CDR3: TGCAGCGTTTCAAGGACGATACAGGAGAAAGCTTTCTTT. It encodes CSVSRTIQEKAFF.

This clonotype has more than one count but fewer than ten. The V call is TRBV6-2 or TRBV6-3, the J call TRBJ2-7, with TRBD2 identical over 9 bases. J gave up 3 bases and V 6 bases, and 9 bases lay outside the gene matches. The CDR3 contains 15 residues. The germline CDR1 and CDR2 sequences are MNHEY and SVGEGT. Here the CDR3 DNA reads TGTGCCAGCAGACCCTCGACTAGCGGCGTCTACGAGCAGTACTTC. As protein: CASRPSTSGVYEQYF.

This CDR3 reads CASSPDRGAYNEQFF. The DNA of the CDR3 is TGTGCCAGCTCACCAGACAGGGGGGCCTACAATGAGCAGTTCTTC. V is TRBV18 and J is TRBJ2-1; 9 nucleotides match TRBD1. The germline V gene encodes CDR1 KGHSH and CDR2 LQKENI. Trimming at V came to 2 bases and at J to 2 bases, leaving 1 base not matched to a gene. CDR3 size: 15 residues.

This clonotype was counted only a few times. This chain connects TRBV7-2 to TRBJ2-5; D unclear. The CDR3 consists of 13 residues. Germline values: CDR1 SGHTA, CDR2 FQGNSA. Trimming took off 5 bases at V and 5 bases at J, with 12 bases between the two ends. For the CDR3, the DNA is TGTGCCAGCAGCCCCCAGTTTGAGGAGACCCAGTACTTC. It yields the protein CASSPQFEETQYF.

The sample holds a few counts of this clonotype. The chain links TRBV12-3 or TRBV12-4 to TRBJ2-1, with 9 positions matching TRBD2. Trimming took 1 base from V and 4 from J; bases not matched to a gene: 2. This CDR3 is 15 amino acids long. The CDR3 here is CASSLGTSEYNEQFF. The CDR3 region has the DNA TGTGCCAGCAGTTTAGGGACTAGCGAATACAATGAGCAGTTCTTC.

This clonotype was detected only a few times. The chain recombines TRBV7-2 with TRBJ1-5, with D hard to call. This CDR3 has 13 residues. Deletions cut 5 bases from V and 9 bases from J, with 14 bases between. In germline, CDR1 is SGHTA, CDR2 FQGNSA. In nucleotides, the CDR3 is TGTGCCAGCAGCCCCCAGTTGAGGCGGCCCCAGCATTTT. Protein sequence: CASSPQLRRPQHF.